One sample yielded the 13 T cell receptor beta chains listed below, sequenced in a study of tumor and adjacent non-tumor tissue in lung cancer. The template was RNA from unsorted bulk tissue. TCRbeta libraries were built with three rounds of nested PCR, modified from ARM-PCR. Using its own MiXCR run on the multiplex PCR reads, TCRdb lists one record per CDR3 protein. The data contain some 78,000 distinct CDR3 sequences, roughly 80% of them seen just once; the ten biggest clones take up roughly 13%. The material sequenced was lung tumor tissue. The receptor source for this set is a woman aged 45-65 years with non-small cell lung cancer.

For this clonotype: This CDR3 fails to terminate in the conserved phenylalanine or tryptophan, so it likely reflects a read error. No DNA is shown, since the ends of the CDR3 on it are uncertain; the CDR3 is the one TCRdb lists. This rearrangement joins TRBV29-1 to TRBJ2-1; TRBD2, the table's D call, lacks a check against the DNA. CDR1 SQVTM and CDR2 ANQGSEA come from the germline V gene. Both ends counted, the CDR3 spans 9 residues. This chain's CDR3 is CSGGGPEFL.

V gene TRBV6-1 combines with J gene TRBJ2-1; D remains ambiguous. Germline V CDR1 and CDR2: MNHNS, SASEGT. The CDR3 sequence is 13 residues long. Deletions cut 5 bases from V and 5 bases from J, with 10 bases between. As DNA, the CDR3 is TGTGCCAGCAGTAGCCGAGAGAACAATGAGCAGTTCTTC. This sequence encodes CASSSRENNEQFF.

In its sample, this clonotype was seen once. The CDR3 does not end in the conserved phenylalanine or tryptophan, so this is likely a read error. The CDR3 reads CSVPGNNEQFL. CDR3 nucleotides: TGCAGTGTTCCGGGCAACAATGAGCAGTTCTTA. The rearrangement links TRBV20-1 to TRBJ2-1, with unresolved D. The germline V and J ends were trimmed by 7 bases and 5 bases, with 9 bases remaining between them. Germline V CDR1 and CDR2: DFQATT, SNEGSKA (reference sequence). The CDR3 totals 11 residues.

The chain is built from TRBV11-2 and TRBJ2-1, with no clear D. V dropped 6 bases and J dropped 8 bases, with 11 bases sitting between them. The length of the CDR3 is 12 residues. CDR1 is SGHAT, CDR2 FQNNGV, per germline. CDR3: CASSLSAYEQFF. As DNA, the CDR3 is TGTGCCAGCAGTCTCTCCGCATATGAGCAGTTCTTC.

Comment on this clonotype: Compared with germline, one end of the junction differs, possibly owing to a read error. The rearrangement joins TRBV20-1 to TRBJ2-3; either TRBD1 or TRBD2 may fit D (6 bases each). Germline loops: CDR1 DFQATT, CDR2 SNEGSKA (reference sequence). The CDR3 sequence is 17 residues long. The CDR3 DNA follows: TGTAGTGCTGGAGGGGGGAAGCAGGGCGATAGCACAGATACGCAGTATTTT. This encodes CSAGGGKQGDSTDTQYF.

J is TRBJ2-3 and V is TRBV10-2, with a weak D call TRBD1 (5 bases). Trimming cost V 6 bases and J 5 bases, with 18 bases left between them. The CDR3 spans 15 residues. Per the germline V gene, CDR1 is WSHSY and CDR2 is SAAADI. The CDR3 coding sequence is TGCGCCAGCAGCGATGTGGGGCAGGGCATAGATACGCAGTATTTT. Translation: CASSDVGQGIDTQYF.

The chain couples TRBV6-2 or TRBV6-3 to TRBJ2-4, with D perhaps TRBD1 or TRBD2 (5 bases each). This CDR3 is built from 13 residues. Between the trimmed V and J ends, which lost 7 bases and 3 bases, there was a span of 10 bases. CDR1 and CDR2 (germline): MNHEY, SVGEGT. The DNA for the CDR3 is TGTGCCAGCATGACGGGACGCAAAAACATTCAGTACTTC. The encoded protein is CASMTGRKNIQYF.

As to this clonotype: An end of the junction does not agree with germline; a read error may underlie this. The chain couples TRBV6-5 to TRBJ2-5; D is possibly TRBD1 or TRBD2 (5 bases each). The CDR3 has 13 residues. Germline-derived CDR1 and CDR2 are MNHEY and SVGAGI. The CDR3 sequence is CASPGTTQETEYF. The CDR3 region has the DNA TGTGCCAGCCCAGGGACCACCCAAGAGACCGAGTACTTC.

About this clonotype: One base away lies a much larger clone, so this may be a sequencing read error. The V gene is TRBV30, the J gene TRBJ1-5; D is ambiguous. The CDR3 runs to 14 residues. Germline values: CDR1 GTSNPN, CDR2 SVGIG (reference sequence). Here the CDR3 DNA reads TGTGTCTGGAGTCCCTGGGATAGCAATCAGCCCCAGCATTTT. Translating it yields CVWSPWDSNQPQHF.

In this sample, this clonotype turned up once. The chain recombines TRBV5-4 with TRBJ2-3; D may be TRBD1 (5 bases). The V and J ends lost 3 bases and 4 bases respectively, with 18 bases between them. Germline V gives CDR1 SGHNT, CDR2 YYREEE (reference sequence). This CDR3 region has 16 residues. The CDR3 here is CASSSETVVRADTQYF. The CDR3 nucleotides are TGTGCCAGCAGCTCTGAGACAGTGGTGCGCGCAGATACGCAGTATTTT. Drawing the rest from reference TRBV5-4 and TRBJ2-3, the complete variable domain is ETGVTQSPTHLIKTRGQQVTLRCSSQSGHNTVSWYQQALGQGPQFIFQYYREEENGRGNFPPRFSGLQFPNYSSELNVNALELDDSALYLCASSSETVVRADTQYFGPGTRLTVL.

As to this clonotype: This may be a read error: a much more frequent sequence differs by one nucleotide. This chain uses TRBV7-8 with TRBJ1-5; a weak D match, TRBD1 (5 bases). Trimming cost V 3 bases and J 3 bases, with 12 bases left between them. The CDR3 is 15 residues long. Germline V CDR1 and CDR2: SGHVS, FQNEAQ. The CDR3 region is CASSLDTVNNQPQHF. The CDR3 DNA reads TGTGCCAGCAGCTTGGACACGGTAAACAATCAGCCCCAGCATTTT. Complete variable domain (other parts from reference TRBV7-8 and TRBJ1-5): GAGVSQSPRYKVAKRGQDVALRCDPISGHVSLFWYQQALGQGPEFLTYFQNEAQLDKSGLPSDRFFAERPEGSVSTLKIQRTQQEDSAVYLCASSLDTVNNQPQHFGDGTRLSIL.

J is TRBJ2-1 and V is TRBV5-4; D remains ambiguous. This CDR3 is 18 amino acids long. Germline V lookup: CDR1 SGHNT, CDR2 YYREEE (reference sequence). V was clipped by 1 base and J by 8 bases, with 25 bases between them. The CDR3 here is CASSLRALVRRALDEQFF. The CDR3 region has the DNA TGTGCCAGCAGCTTGAGGGCTCTAGTCCGTAGGGCGTTGGATGAGCAGTTCTTC.

The table lists this clonotype with a count of one. Germline is not matched at one junction end, which may reflect a read error. The rearrangement joins TRBV24-1 to TRBJ2-1; D is undetermined. The CDR3 spans 16 residues. Germline CDR1 KGHDR, CDR2 SFDVKD. The CDR3, as DNA: TGTACCACCGGTAAGGCCATCAGCAGATCCTACCATGAGCAGTTCTTC. Protein product: CTTGKAISRSYHEQFF.